This TCR beta chain was retrieved from a study of cytomegalovirus exposure and HLA in healthy donors. Unmatched junction bases numbered 11, after V lost 3 bases and J lost 0 bases. The germline V gene has CDR1 KGHSH and CDR2 LQKENI. This CDR3 region has 20 residues. Study-level points and caveats: It was reported that the classifier diagnosed cytomegalovirus status with high specificity and sensitivity in both the original and validation cohorts.

In the case of this clone: Its antigen is unknown.

Profiling relied on immunoSEQ multiplex PCR, and the TCRdb table lists in-frame clones only, not all of them. The sample has fewer than 150,000 clones, about 82% seen once. The clonotype was recovered from a man aged 18 to 30 in good health and CMV-seronegative. Material: PBMCs. This rearrangement joins TRBV18 to TRBJ2-6; TRBD2 matches 10 bases. DNA for the CDR3: TGTGCCAGCTCACCGTTCGCTAGCGGGAGTCATGACTCTGGGGCCAACGTCCTGACTTTC. As protein: CASSPFASGSHDSGANVLTF.